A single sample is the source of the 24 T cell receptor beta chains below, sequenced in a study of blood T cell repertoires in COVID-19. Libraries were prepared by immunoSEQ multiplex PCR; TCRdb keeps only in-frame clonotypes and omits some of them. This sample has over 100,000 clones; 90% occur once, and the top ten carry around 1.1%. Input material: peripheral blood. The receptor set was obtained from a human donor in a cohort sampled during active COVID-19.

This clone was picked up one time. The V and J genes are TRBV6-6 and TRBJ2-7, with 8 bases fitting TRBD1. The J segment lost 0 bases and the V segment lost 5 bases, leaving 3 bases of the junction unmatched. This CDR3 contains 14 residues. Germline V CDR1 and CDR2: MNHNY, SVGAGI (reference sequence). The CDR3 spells CASSADRVSYEQYF. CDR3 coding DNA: TGTGCCAGCAGTGCGGACAGGGTCTCCTACGAGCAGTACTTC.

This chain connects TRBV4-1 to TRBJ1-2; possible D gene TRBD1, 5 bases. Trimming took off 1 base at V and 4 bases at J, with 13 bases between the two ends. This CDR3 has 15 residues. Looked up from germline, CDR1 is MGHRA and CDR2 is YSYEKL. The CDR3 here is CASSQGADSSYGYTF. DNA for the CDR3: TGCGCCAGCAGCCAAGGGGCCGACAGCTCCTATGGCTACACCTTC.

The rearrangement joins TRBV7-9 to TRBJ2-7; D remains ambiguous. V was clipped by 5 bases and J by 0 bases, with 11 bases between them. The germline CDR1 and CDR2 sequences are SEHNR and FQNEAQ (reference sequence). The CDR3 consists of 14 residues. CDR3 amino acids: CASSPHAASYEQYF. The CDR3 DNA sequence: TGTGCCAGCAGCCCCCACGCGGCCTCCTACGAGCAGTACTTC.

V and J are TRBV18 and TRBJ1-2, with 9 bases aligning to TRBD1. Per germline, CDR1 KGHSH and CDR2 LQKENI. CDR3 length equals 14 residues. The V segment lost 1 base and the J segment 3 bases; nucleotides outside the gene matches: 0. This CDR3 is CASSPRTGDYGYTF. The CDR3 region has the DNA TGTGCCAGCTCACCACGGACAGGGGACTATGGCTACACCTTC. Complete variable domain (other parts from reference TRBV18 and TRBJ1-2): NAGVMQNPRHLVRRRGQEARLRCSPMKGHSHVYWYRQLPEEGLKFMVYLQKENIIDESGMPKERFSAEFPKEGPSILRIQQVVRGDSAAYFCASSPRTGDYGYTFGSGTRLTVV.

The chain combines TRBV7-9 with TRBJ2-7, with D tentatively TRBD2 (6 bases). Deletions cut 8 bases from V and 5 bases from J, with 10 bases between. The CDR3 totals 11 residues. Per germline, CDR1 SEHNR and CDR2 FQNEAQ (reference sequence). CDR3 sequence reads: CASGSGDEQYF. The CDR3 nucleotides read TGTGCCAGCGGGTCGGGGGACGAGCAGTACTTC.

In nucleotides, the CDR3 is TGTGCCAGCAGAGGACAGGGAGAACAGCCCCAGCATTTT. It is translated as CASRGQGEQPQHF. The V gene is TRBV25-1, the J gene TRBJ1-5, with 8 bases that match TRBD1. CDR3 length: 13 residues. Germline V gene data show CDR1 as MGHDK and CDR2 as SYGVNS. V shed 6 bases, J shed 7 bases, and the junction held 5 bases outside the gene matches.

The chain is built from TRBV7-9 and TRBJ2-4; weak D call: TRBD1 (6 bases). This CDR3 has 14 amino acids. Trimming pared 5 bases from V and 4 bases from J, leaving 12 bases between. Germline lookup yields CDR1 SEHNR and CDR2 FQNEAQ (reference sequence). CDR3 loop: CASSPRTEKNIQYF. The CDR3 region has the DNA TGTGCCAGCAGCCCCAGGACAGAGAAAAACATTCAGTACTTC.

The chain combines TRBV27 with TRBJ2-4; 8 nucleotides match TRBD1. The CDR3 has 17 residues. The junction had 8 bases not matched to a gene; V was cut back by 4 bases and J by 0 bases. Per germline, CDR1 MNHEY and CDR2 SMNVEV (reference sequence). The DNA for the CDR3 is TGTGCCAGCAGTTCGGGACAGGAGATTCTAGCCAAAAACATTCAGTACTTC. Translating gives CASSSGQEILAKNIQYF.

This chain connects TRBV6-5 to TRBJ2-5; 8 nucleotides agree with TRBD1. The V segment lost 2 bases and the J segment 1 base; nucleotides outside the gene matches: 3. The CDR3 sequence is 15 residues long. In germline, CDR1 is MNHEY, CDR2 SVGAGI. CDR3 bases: TGTGCCAGCAGTTACCAGGACAGGGTCCAAGAGACCCAGTACTTC. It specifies CASSYQDRVQETQYF.

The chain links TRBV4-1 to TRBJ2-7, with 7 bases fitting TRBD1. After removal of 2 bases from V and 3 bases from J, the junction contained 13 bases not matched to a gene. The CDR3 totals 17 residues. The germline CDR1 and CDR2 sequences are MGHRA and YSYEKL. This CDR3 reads CASSQKRSQGELYEQYF. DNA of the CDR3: TGCGCCAGCAGCCAAAAGAGGTCCCAGGGGGAGCTCTACGAGCAGTACTTC.

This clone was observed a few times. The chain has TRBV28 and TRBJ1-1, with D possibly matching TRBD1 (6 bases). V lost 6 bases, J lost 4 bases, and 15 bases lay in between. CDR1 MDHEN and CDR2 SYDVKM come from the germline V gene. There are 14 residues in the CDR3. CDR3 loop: CASRETGAFTEAFF. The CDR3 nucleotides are TGTGCCAGCAGGGAGACAGGTGCCTTCACTGAAGCTTTCTTT.

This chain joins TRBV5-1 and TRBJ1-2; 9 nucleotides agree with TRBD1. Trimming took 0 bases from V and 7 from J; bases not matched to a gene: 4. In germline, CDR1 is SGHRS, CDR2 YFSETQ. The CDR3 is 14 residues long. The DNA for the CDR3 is TGCGCCAGCAGCTTGGCGGGACAGGGACGTGGCTACACCTTC. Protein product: CASSLAGQGRGYTF.

The CDR3 DNA follows: TGCGCCAGCAGCCAAGACAGGGGTCGGTATGGCTACACCTTC. Translating it yields CASSQDRGRYGYTF. The gene calls are TRBV4-1 and TRBJ1-2; D possibly corresponds to TRBD1 (6 bases). The CDR3 runs 14 residues. V lost 0 bases, J lost 5 bases, and 10 bases lay in between. CDR1 and CDR2 (germline): MGHRA, YSYEKL.

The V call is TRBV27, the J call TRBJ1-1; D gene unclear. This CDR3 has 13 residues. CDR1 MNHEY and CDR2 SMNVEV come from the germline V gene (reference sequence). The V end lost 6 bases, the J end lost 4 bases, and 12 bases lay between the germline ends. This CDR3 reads CASRSVGGTEAFF. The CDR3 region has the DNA TGTGCCAGCAGATCCGTGGGAGGCACTGAAGCTTTCTTT.

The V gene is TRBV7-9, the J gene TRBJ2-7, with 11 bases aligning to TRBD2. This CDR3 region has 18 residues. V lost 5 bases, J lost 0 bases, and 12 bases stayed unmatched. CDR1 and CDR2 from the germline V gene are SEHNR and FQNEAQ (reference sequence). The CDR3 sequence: CASSPTSGGLKSSYEQYF. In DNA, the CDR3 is TGTGCCAGCAGCCCCACTAGCGGGGGCTTGAAGAGCTCCTACGAGCAGTACTTC.

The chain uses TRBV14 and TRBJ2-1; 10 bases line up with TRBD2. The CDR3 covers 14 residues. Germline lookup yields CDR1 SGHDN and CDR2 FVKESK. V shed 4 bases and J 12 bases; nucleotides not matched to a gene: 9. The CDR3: CASSPRTSGGGQFF. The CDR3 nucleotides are TGTGCCAGCAGCCCCCGGACTAGCGGAGGGGGGCAGTTCTTC. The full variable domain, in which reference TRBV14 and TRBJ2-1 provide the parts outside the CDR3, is EAGVTQFPSHSVIEKGQTVTLRCDPISGHDNLYWYRRVMGKEIKFLLHFVKESKQDESGMPNNRFLAERTGGTYSTLKVQPAELEDSGVYFCASSPRTSGGGQFFGPGTRLTVL.

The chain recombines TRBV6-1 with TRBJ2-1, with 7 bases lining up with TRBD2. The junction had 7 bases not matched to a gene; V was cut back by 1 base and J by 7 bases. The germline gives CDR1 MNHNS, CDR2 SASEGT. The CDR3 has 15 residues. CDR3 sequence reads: CASSEGGGGGNEQFF. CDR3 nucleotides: TGTGCCAGCAGTGAAGGGGGCGGCGGGGGAAATGAGCAGTTCTTC.

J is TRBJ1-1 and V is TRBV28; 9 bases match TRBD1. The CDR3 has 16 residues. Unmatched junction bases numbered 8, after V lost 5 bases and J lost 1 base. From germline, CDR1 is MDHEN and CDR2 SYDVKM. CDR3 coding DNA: TGTGCCAGCAGTGTTCCCCCGGGACAGGGGAACACTGAAGCTTTCTTT. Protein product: CASSVPPGQGNTEAFF.

The CDR3, as DNA: TGTGCCAGCAGCTTAATGGCGGGAGCCTGGGATGAGCAGTTCTTC. This encodes CASSLMAGAWDEQFF. V gene TRBV7-3 combines with J gene TRBJ2-1; 7 bases agree with TRBD2. CDR3 length: 15 amino acids. J gave up 8 bases and V 1 base, and 8 bases lay outside the gene matches. Germline V gene lookup returns CDR1 SGHTA and CDR2 FQGTGA.

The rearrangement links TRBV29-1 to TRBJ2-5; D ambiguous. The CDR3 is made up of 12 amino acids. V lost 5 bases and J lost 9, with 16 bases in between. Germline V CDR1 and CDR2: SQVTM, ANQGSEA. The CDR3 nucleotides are TGCAGCGTTTCCGAGGATGCCCGGCCCCAGTACTTC. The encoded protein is CSVSEDARPQYF.

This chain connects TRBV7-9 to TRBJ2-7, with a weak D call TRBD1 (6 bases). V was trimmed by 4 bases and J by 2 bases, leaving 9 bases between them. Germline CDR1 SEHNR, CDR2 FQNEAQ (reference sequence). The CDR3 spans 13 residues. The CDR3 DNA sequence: TGTGCCAGCAGCTCTGGACAGACCTACGAGCAGTACTTC. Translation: CASSSGQTYEQYF.

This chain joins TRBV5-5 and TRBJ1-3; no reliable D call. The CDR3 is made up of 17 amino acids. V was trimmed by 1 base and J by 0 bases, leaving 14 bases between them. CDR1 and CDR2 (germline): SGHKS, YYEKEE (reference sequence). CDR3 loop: CASSLIASASSGNTIYF. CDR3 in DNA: TGTGCCAGCAGCTTGATAGCATCCGCCTCCTCTGGAAACACCATATATTTT.

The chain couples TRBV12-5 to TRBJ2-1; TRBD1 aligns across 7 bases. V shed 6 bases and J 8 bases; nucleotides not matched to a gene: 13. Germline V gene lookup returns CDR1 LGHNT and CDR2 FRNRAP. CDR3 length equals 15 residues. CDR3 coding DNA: TGTGCTAGTGGCATGACCGGACAGGTTCGTTATGAGCAGTTCTTC. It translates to CASGMTGQVRYEQFF.

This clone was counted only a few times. This CDR3 is CAISGPGQGNTIYF. In nucleotides, the CDR3 is TGTGCCATCAGTGGGCCGGGACAGGGAAACACCATATATTTT. The V call is TRBV10-3, the J call TRBJ1-3; 7 bases are shared with TRBD1. The CDR3 is 14 amino acids. CDR1 is ENHRY, CDR2 SYGVKD, per germline. Losses at the gene ends were 4 bases for V and 4 bases for J; bases not matched to a gene: 4.